This paragraph reports one TCR beta chain. The CDR3 is made up of 14 amino acids. Germline V CDR1 and CDR2: SGHAT, FQNNGV. Trimming took off 5 bases at V and 0 bases at J, with 11 bases between the two ends. The record originates from a study of blood T cell repertoires in COVID-19. Study context: Researchers got acute and convalescent COVID-19 samples from the United States, Italy and Spain.

Authors' methods: Cell counts per sample came from amplifying reference gene primers. Here immunoSEQ multiplex PCR was the method, and the copy in TCRdb shows in-frame clones only, minus some. That table supplies the V and J calls and clone size; D and trimming were determined from the DNA. Among some 250,000 clones, 85% to 90% were seen once, and the ten largest hold over 5%. What was sequenced was peripheral blood. This chain joins TRBV11-2 and TRBJ2-7; D may be TRBD1 (6 bases). This TCR derives from a woman aged 55-69 years with COVID-19, enrolled during active disease. CDR3 DNA: TGTGCCAGCAGCCGTGGACAGAGCTCCTACGAGCAGTACTTC. It specifies CASSRGQSSYEQYF. Full variable domain (outside the CDR3, taken from reference TRBV11-2 and TRBJ2-7): EAGVAQSPRYKIIEKRQSVAFWCNPISGHATLYWYQQILGQGPKLLIQFQNNGVVDDSQLPKDRFSAERLKGVDSTLKIQPAKLEDSAVYLCASSRGQSSYEQYFGPGTRLTVT.